The 25 T cell receptor beta chains below come from one sample, sequenced in a study of blood T cell repertoires in COVID-19. TCRdb's copy holds only in-frame clones and misses some; the assay was immunoSEQ multiplex PCR. The sample shows 150,000 to 200,000 clones, roughly 79% of them seen only once. What was sequenced was peripheral blood. The receptors derive from a man aged 55 to 69 with active or convalescent COVID-19.

As DNA, the CDR3 is TGTGCCAGCAGCTTAGCCCGGGGATCCGAGCAGTACTTC. It translates to CASSLARGSEQYF. V usage is TRBV7-6 and J usage is TRBJ2-7; perhaps TRBD2 as D (5 bases). This CDR3 contains 13 residues. Germline V gene lookup returns CDR1 SGHVS and CDR2 FNYEAQ. Trimming took off 0 bases at V and 6 bases at J, with 9 bases between the two ends.

The chain employs TRBV28 and TRBJ2-5; 16 nucleotides align to TRBD2. The germline gives CDR1 MDHEN, CDR2 SYDVKM. This CDR3 contains 17 residues. Trimming cost V 4 bases and J 7 bases; bases outside gene matches: 9. CDR3 residues: CASSSPGTSGRGATQYF. CDR3 nucleotide sequence: TGTGCCAGCAGTTCCCCCGGGACTAGCGGGAGGGGGGCGACCCAGTACTTC.

The rearrangement joins TRBV2 to TRBJ2-2, with 10 bases fitting TRBD2. The CDR3 is 15 amino acids. Per the germline V gene, CDR1 is SNHLY and CDR2 is FYNNEI. V trimming: 8 bases; J trimming: 0 bases; junction bases outside the gene matches: 3. The CDR3 DNA is TGTGCCAGCCTAGCGGGGGATACGAACACCGGGGAGCTGTTTTTT. Protein: CASLAGDTNTGELFF. Together with reference TRBV2 and TRBJ2-2, the CDR3 gives the full variable domain: EPEVTQTPSHQVTQMGQEVILRCVPISNHLYFYWYRQILGQKVEFLVSFYNNEISEKSEIFDDQFSVERPDGSNFTLKIRSTKLEDSAMYFCASLAGDTNTGELFFGEGSRLTVL.

The chain combines TRBV4-3 with TRBJ2-3; weak D call: TRBD1 (6 bases). Looked up from germline, CDR1 is LGHNA and CDR2 is YSLEER. V lost 1 base to trimming and J lost 1 base, with 15 bases between them. There are 17 residues in the CDR3. DNA of the CDR3: TGCGCCAGCAGCCAAGGGGGGCACGCAGGGGGCACAGATACGCAGTATTTT. Its translation: CASSQGGHAGGTDTQYF.

The V and J genes are TRBV2 and TRBJ1-1; 8 bases fit TRBD1. Germline loops: CDR1 SNHLY, CDR2 FYNNEI. The CDR3 is 15 residues long. J lost 2 bases, V lost 10 bases, and 12 bases had no gene match. CDR3 DNA: TGTGCCACCAGCCCATCCGGGACAGGCAACACTGAAGCTTTCTTT. Its translation is CATSPSGTGNTEAFF. Variable domain in full (rest from reference TRBV2 and TRBJ1-1): EPEVTQTPSHQVTQMGQEVILRCVPISNHLYFYWYRQILGQKVEFLVSFYNNEISEKSEIFDDQFSVERPDGSNFTLKIRSTKLEDSAMYFCATSPSGTGNTEAFFGQGTRLTVV.

This clone was counted only a few times. The sample has other DNA sequences that encode this CDR3 too. The gene calls are TRBV18 and TRBJ2-2; D possibly corresponds to TRBD1 (5 bases). Germline V lookup: CDR1 KGHSH, CDR2 LQKENI. Trimming left V 4 bases short and J 1 base short, with 7 bases between. This CDR3 comprises 14 residues. DNA for the CDR3: TGTGCCAGCTCACAAGGACAGAACACCGGGGAGCTGTTTTTT. Protein: CASSQGQNTGELFF.

In its sample, this clone was seen many times. This sequence joins TRBV2 and TRBJ1-1; D not certain. The CDR3 length is 14 residues. V lost 0 bases and J 0 bases, leaving 5 bases between the germline ends. The V gene's germline CDR1 is SNHLY and CDR2 FYNNEI. For the CDR3, the DNA is TGTGCCAGCAGTGAAGCAGGAGTGAACACTGAAGCTTTCTTT. Protein sequence: CASSEAGVNTEAFF.

The chain links TRBV5-6 to TRBJ1-5, with TRBD1 identical over 10 bases. J lost 2 bases, V lost 2 bases, and 1 base had no gene match. The CDR3 runs 15 residues. CDR1 and CDR2 (germline): SGHDT, YYEEEE. The CDR3 is CASSFGTGGNQPQHF. The CDR3 coding sequence is TGTGCCAGCAGCTTTGGGACAGGGGGCAATCAGCCCCAGCATTTT. The variable domain in full, with the rest retrieved from reference TRBV5-6 and TRBJ1-5, is DAGVTQSPTHLIKTRGQQVTLRCSPKSGHDTVSWYQQALGQGPQFIFQYYEEEERQRGNFPDRFSGHQFPNYSSELNVNALLLGDSALYLCASSFGTGGNQPQHFGDGTRLSIL.

This chain joins TRBV19 and TRBJ2-2; D may be TRBD1 (6 bases). This CDR3 comprises 13 residues. Germline V gives CDR1 LNHDA, CDR2 SQIVND (reference sequence). Trimming took off 11 bases at V and 4 bases at J, with 14 bases between the two ends. CDR3 nucleotide sequence: TGTGCCGGAAGGACAGTCGGCACCGGGGAGCTGTTTTTT. It specifies CAGRTVGTGELFF.

The chain has TRBV7-9 and TRBJ2-5; 7 bases line up with TRBD2. Germline values: CDR1 SEHNR, CDR2 FQNEAQ (reference sequence). This CDR3 is built from 11 residues. V lost 7 bases and J lost 5; bases outside the gene matches: 1. The CDR3 sequence is CASTGGETQYF. In DNA form, the CDR3 reads TGTGCCAGCACCGGGGGGGAGACCCAGTACTTC.

The rearrangement joins TRBV5-4 to TRBJ1-1, with D maybe TRBD1 (6 bases). Germline lookup yields CDR1 SGHNT and CDR2 YYREEE (reference sequence). Trimming left V 6 bases short and J 4 bases short, with 13 bases between. This CDR3 comprises 13 residues. CDR3 nucleotide sequence: TGTGCCAGCACAAATCGAGGGGGCACTGAAGCTTTCTTT. It translates to CASTNRGGTEAFF.

The CDR3 region has the DNA TGTGCCACCAGTGACCGTGGACAGGTCGTCGATGGCTACACCTTC. Its protein is CATSDRGQVVDGYTF. V is TRBV24-1 and J is TRBJ1-2, with 7 bases fitting TRBD1. J was trimmed by 6 bases and V by 4 bases; bases with no gene match: 10. The CDR3 spans 15 residues. Germline lookup yields CDR1 KGHDR and CDR2 SFDVKD.

The V gene is TRBV18, the J gene TRBJ2-3, with D possibly TRBD2 on 6 matching bases. The germline V gene encodes CDR1 KGHSH and CDR2 LQKENI. Between the trimmed V and J ends, which lost 1 base and 2 bases, there was a span of 7 bases. The CDR3 sequence is 14 residues long. The DNA for the CDR3 is TGTGCCAGCTCACCACTAGCGGCCACAGATACGCAGTATTTT. Translation: CASSPLAATDTQYF. The variable domain in full, with the rest retrieved from reference TRBV18 and TRBJ2-3, is NAGVMQNPRHLVRRRGQEARLRCSPMKGHSHVYWYRQLPEEGLKFMVYLQKENIIDESGMPKERFSAEFPKEGPSILRIQQVVRGDSAAYFCASSPLAATDTQYFGPGTRLTVL.

The chain recombines TRBV30 with TRBJ1-5, with 8 positions matching TRBD1. The CDR3 sequence is 17 residues long. CDR1 and CDR2 (germline): GTSNPN, SVGIG (reference sequence). Germline trimming cut 0 bases from V and 6 bases from J; bases unmatched to any gene: 13. Here the CDR3 reads CAWSVADRAVWGQPQHF. CDR3 DNA: TGTGCCTGGAGTGTGGCGGACAGGGCAGTTTGGGGTCAGCCCCAGCATTTT.

In this sample, this clone turned up once. The genes are TRBV19 and TRBJ2-2; TRBD2 is a possible D gene (5 bases). The germline V gene has CDR1 LNHDA and CDR2 SQIVND (reference sequence). CDR3 length: 14 amino acids. V lost 3 bases and J lost 6, with 11 bases in between. The CDR3 sequence is CASSIRGYAGELFF. The CDR3 bases are TGTGCCAGTAGTATCCGGGGTTACGCCGGGGAGCTGTTTTTT.

The chain employs TRBV7-2 and TRBJ2-3, with D hard to call. The CDR3 contains 15 residues. The germline gives CDR1 SGHTA, CDR2 FQGNSA. V was shortened by 1 base and J by 0 bases, with 8 bases between the two germline ends. The CDR3 DNA is TGTGCCAGCAGCTTAGACTTATCTAGCACAGATACGCAGTATTTT. Residues: CASSLDLSSTDTQYF.

DNA for the CDR3: TGTGCCAGCAGCGCCGTAGATACGCAGTATTTT. The encoded protein is CASSAVDTQYF. V and J are TRBV9 and TRBJ2-3; D gene ambiguous. Germline V gene data show CDR1 as SGDLS and CDR2 as YYNGEE. The CDR3 is 11 residues long. V shed 3 bases and J shed 5 bases, with 4 bases lying between them.

The chain joins TRBV2 to TRBJ2-2; the match to TRBD2 covers 7 bases. Unmatched junction bases numbered 1, after V lost 3 bases and J lost 6 bases. The CDR3 sequence is 13 residues long. Germline V gene sequence: CDR1 SNHLY, CDR2 FYNNEI. The CDR3 region is CASSETSPGELFF. As DNA, the CDR3 is TGTGCCAGCAGTGAGACTAGCCCCGGGGAGCTGTTTTTT.

The chain uses TRBV7-9 and TRBJ2-3; 16 bases align to TRBD2. Trimming took 5 bases from V and 5 from J; bases not matched to a gene: 1. The CDR3 has 15 amino acids. Per the germline V gene, CDR1 is SEHNR and CDR2 is FQNEAQ (reference sequence). The CDR3, as DNA: TGTGCCAGCAGCGGGACTAGCGGGAGGGGAGATACGCAGTATTTT. Its protein is CASSGTSGRGDTQYF. The variable domain in full, completed from reference TRBV7-9 and TRBJ2-3, reads DTGVSQNPRHKITKRGQNVTFRCDPISEHNRLYWYRQTLGQGPEFLTYFQNEAQLEKSRLLSDRFSAERPKGSFSTLEIQRTEQGDSAMYLCASSGTSGRGDTQYFGPGTRLTVL.

This sequence joins TRBV5-1 and TRBJ2-2; 8 bases are shared with TRBD2. V dropped 4 bases and J dropped 1; count of bases not matched to a gene: 9. This CDR3 comprises 17 residues. The germline V gene has CDR1 SGHRS and CDR2 YFSETQ. Here the CDR3 DNA reads TGCGCCAGCAGCGGACTAGCCCCCTCGGGGAACACCGGGGAGCTGTTTTTT. It encodes CASSGLAPSGNTGELFF.

The V gene is TRBV18, the J gene TRBJ1-5; 7 bases map to TRBD1. CDR1 is KGHSH and CDR2 is LQKENI in the germline V gene. The CDR3 loop spans 13 amino acids. V lost 5 bases to trimming and J lost 5 bases; unmatched junction nucleotides: 3. DNA of the CDR3: TGTGCCAGCTCAGGAGGACAGGATCAGCCCCAGCATTTT. It specifies CASSGGQDQPQHF. The full variable domain, completed using reference TRBV18 and TRBJ1-5, is NAGVMQNPRHLVRRRGQEARLRCSPMKGHSHVYWYRQLPEEGLKFMVYLQKENIIDESGMPKERFSAEFPKEGPSILRIQQVVRGDSAAYFCASSGGQDQPQHFGDGTRLSIL.

The chain combines TRBV11-2 with TRBJ1-2; a possible D gene is TRBD1 (6 bases). This CDR3 is 13 amino acids long. Trimming took off 5 bases at V and 3 bases at J, with 10 bases between the two ends. Germline CDR1 is SGHAT and CDR2 is FQNNGV. The CDR3 region has the DNA TGTGCCAGCAGCCGAGCAGGGGACTATGGCTACACCTTC. It specifies CASSRAGDYGYTF.

The CDR3 here is CATSDPGKGNEQFF. The DNA for the CDR3 is TGTGCCACCAGTGATCCCGGGAAGGGAAATGAGCAGTTCTTC. The chain carries TRBV24-1 and TRBJ2-1; the D gene is possibly TRBD2 (5 bases). V lost 3 bases and J lost 7, with 12 bases in between. The germline CDR1 and CDR2 sequences are KGHDR and SFDVKD. There are 14 residues in the CDR3.

The rearrangement joins TRBV28 to TRBJ2-3; 9 bases map to TRBD1. This CDR3 region has 16 residues. Looked up from germline, CDR1 is MDHEN and CDR2 is SYDVKM. Losses at the gene ends were 2 bases for V and 1 base for J; bases not matched to a gene: 4. CDR3 coding DNA: TGTGCCAGCAGTTTAATCGGGACAGGGCGCACAGATACGCAGTATTTT. This sequence encodes CASSLIGTGRTDTQYF.

The V gene is TRBV5-6, the J gene TRBJ2-7; no reliable D call. The germline V gene encodes CDR1 SGHDT and CDR2 YYEEEE. The V end lost 1 base, the J end lost 6 bases, and 11 bases lay between the germline ends. The CDR3 extends over 13 amino acids. In DNA form, the CDR3 reads TGTGCCAGCAGCTTGCGGTCGTCCCTCGAGCAGTACTTC. This encodes CASSLRSSLEQYF.